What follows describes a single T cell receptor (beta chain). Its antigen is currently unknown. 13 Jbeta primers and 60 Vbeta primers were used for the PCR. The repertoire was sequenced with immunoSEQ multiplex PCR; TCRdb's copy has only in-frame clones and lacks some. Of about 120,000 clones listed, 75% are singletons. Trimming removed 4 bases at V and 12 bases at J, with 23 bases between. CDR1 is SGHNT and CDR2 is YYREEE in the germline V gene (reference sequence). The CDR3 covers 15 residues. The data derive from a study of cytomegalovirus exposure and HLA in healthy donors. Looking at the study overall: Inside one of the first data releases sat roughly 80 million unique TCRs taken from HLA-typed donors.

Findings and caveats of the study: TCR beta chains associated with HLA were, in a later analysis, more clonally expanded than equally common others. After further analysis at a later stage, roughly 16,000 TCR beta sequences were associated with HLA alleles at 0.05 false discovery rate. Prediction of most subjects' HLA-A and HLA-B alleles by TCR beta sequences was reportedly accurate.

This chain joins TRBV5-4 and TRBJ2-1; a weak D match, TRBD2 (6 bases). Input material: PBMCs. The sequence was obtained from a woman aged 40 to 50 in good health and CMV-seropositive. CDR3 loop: CASSLTGGQMLRQFF. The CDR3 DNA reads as TGTGCCAGCAGCCTTACCGGAGGGCAAATGCTAAGGCAGTTCTTC.